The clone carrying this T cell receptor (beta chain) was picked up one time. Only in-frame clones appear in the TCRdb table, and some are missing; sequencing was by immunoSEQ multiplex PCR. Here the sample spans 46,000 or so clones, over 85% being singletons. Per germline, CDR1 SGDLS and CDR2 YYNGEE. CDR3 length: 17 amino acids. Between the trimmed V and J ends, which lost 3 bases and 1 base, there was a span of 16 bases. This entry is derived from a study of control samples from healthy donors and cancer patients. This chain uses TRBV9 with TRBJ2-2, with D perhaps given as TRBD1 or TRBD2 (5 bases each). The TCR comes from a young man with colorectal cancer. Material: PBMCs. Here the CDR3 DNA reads TGTGCCAGCAGCGACCCCTCCCGGGACGGGAACACCGGGGAGCTGTTTTTT. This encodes CASSDPSRDGNTGELFF.